The 14 T cell receptor beta chains given below trace back to one sample, sequenced in a study of blood T cell repertoires in COVID-19. TCRdb keeps only in-frame clones here, not all; method: immunoSEQ multiplex PCR. The sample carries 30,000 to 45,000 clones, approximately 84% recorded once. Sequencing input: peripheral blood. The source is an older man with active or convalescent COVID-19.

This chain connects TRBV7-8 to TRBJ2-3; 9 bases match TRBD1. V lost 8 bases to trimming and J lost 1 base; unmatched junction nucleotides: 7. CDR3 length equals 15 residues. Germline V gene lookup returns CDR1 SGHVS and CDR2 FQNEAQ. CDR3 sequence reads: CASGQQGAGTDTQYF. The CDR3 DNA sequence: TGTGCCAGCGGTCAACAGGGGGCCGGCACAGATACGCAGTATTTT.

The chain has TRBV19 and TRBJ2-3; the D gene is possibly TRBD1 (5 bases). CDR3 length equals 12 residues. The V end lost 1 base, the J end lost 11 bases, and 10 bases lay between the germline ends. Germline V gives CDR1 LNHDA, CDR2 SQIVND (reference sequence). The CDR3: CASSIGPGKQYF. In nucleotides, the CDR3 is TGTGCCAGTAGTATAGGGCCAGGGAAGCAGTATTTT.

The chain couples TRBV7-2 to TRBJ1-6, with D perhaps TRBD1 (6 bases). The CDR3 has 15 amino acids. Trimming left V 0 bases short and J 9 bases short, with 12 bases between. The V gene's germline CDR1 is SGHTA and CDR2 FQGNSA. CDR3 amino acids: CASSLAVSGVSPLHF. For the CDR3, the DNA is TGTGCCAGCAGCTTAGCCGTATCAGGGGTTTCACCCCTCCACTTT.

V and J are TRBV3-1 (or the pseudogene TRBV3-2) and TRBJ2-2, with 8 positions matching TRBD2. Trimming removed 5 bases from V and 0 bases from J; junction bases left unmatched: 2. Germline values: CDR1 LGHDT, CDR2 YNNKEL (reference sequence). This CDR3 contains 15 residues. CDR3 coding DNA: TGTGCCAGCAGCAAAGCGGGGGCGAACACCGGGGAGCTGTTTTTT. This gives the protein CASSKAGANTGELFF.

This clone is classed as medium-sized. The V and J genes are TRBV6-2 or TRBV6-3 and TRBJ2-5; 7 bases align to TRBD1. Germline-derived CDR1 and CDR2 are MNHEY and SVGEGT. V lost 0 bases to trimming and J lost 4 bases; unmatched junction nucleotides: 5. The CDR3 extends over 15 amino acids. CDR3 sequence reads: CASSYSQGVRETQYF. CDR3 nucleotides: TGTGCCAGCAGTTACTCTCAGGGGGTACGAGAGACCCAGTACTTC.

This chain joins TRBV5-4 and TRBJ2-3, with 10 bases lining up with TRBD2. Germline V gene sequence: CDR1 SGHNT, CDR2 YYREEE (reference sequence). This CDR3 comprises 15 residues. The ends lost 4 bases at V and 0 bases at J; junction bases unmatched: 2. DNA for the CDR3: TGTGCCAGCAGCATGACTAGCGGGAGCACAGATACGCAGTATTTT. Translation gives CASSMTSGSTDTQYF.

The chain is built from TRBV6-5 and TRBJ2-7; 7 bases agree with TRBD2. J gave up 2 bases and V 6 bases, and 7 bases lay outside the gene matches. The CDR3 is 14 amino acids. The germline CDR1 and CDR2 sequences are MNHEY and SVGAGI. The DNA for the CDR3 is TGTGCCAGCAGACCTAGCGGCGAAACCTACGAGCAGTACTTC. Encoded protein: CASRPSGETYEQYF.

The chain is built from TRBV9 and TRBJ2-3; TRBD1 might be the D (6 bases). The CDR3 is 14 amino acids. CDR1 is SGDLS, CDR2 YYNGEE, per germline. The germline V and J ends were trimmed by 2 bases and 9 bases, with 16 bases remaining between them. This CDR3 reads CASSVDPQGETQYF. The CDR3 DNA sequence: TGTGCCAGCAGCGTGGACCCACAGGGAGAAACGCAGTATTTT.

The V gene is TRBV2, the J gene TRBJ2-2; possibly TRBD2 for D (6 bases). V lost 6 bases, J lost 0 bases, and 11 bases lay in between. The CDR3 covers 15 residues. Germline values: CDR1 SNHLY, CDR2 FYNNEI. The CDR3 region is CASSRAGANTGELFF. In DNA, the CDR3 is TGTGCCAGCAGCCGAGCGGGCGCGAACACCGGGGAGCTGTTTTTT. The variable domain in full, completed from reference TRBV2 and TRBJ2-2, reads EPEVTQTPSHQVTQMGQEVILRCVPISNHLYFYWYRQILGQKVEFLVSFYNNEISEKSEIFDDQFSVERPDGSNFTLKIRSTKLEDSAMYFCASSRAGANTGELFFGEGSRLTVL.

V is TRBV7-2 and J is TRBJ1-1; no firm D call. The V gene's germline CDR1 is SGHTA and CDR2 FQGNSA. The CDR3 has 13 residues. Trimming pared 4 bases from V and 11 bases from J, leaving 17 bases between. CDR3 residues: CASSSREPAAAFF. CDR3 nucleotides: TGTGCCAGCAGCTCGAGAGAACCAGCGGCGGCTTTCTTT.

The sample holds a few counts of this clone. The CDR3 coding sequence is TGCGCCAGCAGCTTGGCTCTCCATTCACTAGCGGGAGCGGGGAGGCCTGATGAGCAGTTCTTC. Protein: CASSLALHSLAGAGRPDEQFF. V usage is TRBV5-1 and J usage is TRBJ2-1; TRBD2 matches at 11 bases. The CDR3 is 21 amino acids. From germline, CDR1 is SGHRS and CDR2 YFSETQ. The V gene end was trimmed by 0 bases and the J gene end by 8 bases; junction bases not matched to a gene: 22.

The V call is TRBV12-3 or TRBV12-4, the J call TRBJ2-5; no clear D gene. The CDR3 extends over 13 amino acids. With 8 bases removed from V and 5 bases from J, the gap between germline ends came to 15 bases. The CDR3 DNA sequence: TGTGCCAGCGCGAAGAGGCCCGGGGAGACCCAGTACTTC. Translation: CASAKRPGETQYF.

This rearrangement joins TRBV20-1 to TRBJ1-2; D might be TRBD1 (5 bases). Germline lookup yields CDR1 DFQATT and CDR2 SNEGSKA (reference sequence). This CDR3 has 11 amino acids. CDR3 protein: CRLRVRVRTTF. The CDR3 coding sequence is TGCCGACTCAGGGTCAGGGTAAGGACCACCTTC.

This rearrangement joins TRBV2 to TRBJ1-2; D may be TRBD1 (5 bases). The CDR3 loop spans 14 amino acids. Trimming cost V 7 bases and J 4 bases, with 16 bases left between them. From germline, CDR1 is SNHLY and CDR2 FYNNEI. The CDR3 here is CASTDRQGGYGYTF. Written as DNA, the CDR3 is TGTGCCAGCACTGACCGGCAGGGCGGCTATGGCTACACCTTC.